The 29 T cell receptor beta chains presented below share a single source sample, sequenced in a study of sequential checkpoint blockade in melanoma. The data were produced by immunoSEQ multiplex PCR, yet TCRdb's version contains in-frame clones alone and is incomplete. The sample includes tens of thousands of clones, 85% to 90% of them seen just once. As for treatment: randomized to nivolumab then ipilimumab (arm A) or the reverse (arm B). Sequencing was performed on CD8+ T cells sorted from blood (inferred from file names), taken from a patient given nivolumab and ipilimumab in sequence. The receptor set was obtained from a human donor with melanoma.

The chain combines TRBV11-2 with TRBJ2-1; 16 nucleotides agree with TRBD2. The CDR3 totals 17 residues. Germline lookup yields CDR1 SGHAT and CDR2 FQNNGV. The J segment lost 9 bases and the V segment lost 1 base, leaving 6 bases of the junction unmatched. The CDR3 loop is CASSLGGGLAGGSEQFF. The DNA for the CDR3 is TGTGCCAGCAGCTTAGGGGGGGGACTAGCGGGAGGGAGTGAGCAGTTCTTC.

The rearrangement uses TRBV27 and TRBJ2-7; 7 positions match TRBD1. The CDR3 totals 15 residues. Per the germline V gene, CDR1 is MNHEY and CDR2 is SMNVEV (reference sequence). The junction had 15 bases not matched to a gene; V was cut back by 6 bases and J by 7 bases. The CDR3 here is CASSQDRRLLGEQYV. The CDR3 bases are TGTGCCAGCAGCCAGGACAGGCGTTTATTAGGTGAGCAGTACGTC.

The chain recombines TRBV5-8 with TRBJ1-2; D remains ambiguous. The CDR3 loop spans 12 amino acids. Germline assignment: CDR1 SGHTS and CDR2 YDEGEE. Trimming removed 9 bases from V and 4 bases from J, with 13 bases in between. CDR3 coding DNA: TGTGCCAACGAGGTGCTACTCTATGGCTACACCTTC. Its protein is CANEVLLYGYTF.

V usage is TRBV28 and J usage is TRBJ2-1; D possibly corresponds to TRBD1 (5 bases). CDR3 length equals 13 residues. CDR1 and CDR2 (germline): MDHEN, SYDVKM. V dropped 2 bases and J dropped 7 bases, with 9 bases sitting between them. The CDR3 DNA follows: TGTGCCAGCAGTTTAGCCCGACAGAATGAGCAGTTCTTC. It yields the protein CASSLARQNEQFF.

The chain couples TRBV5-1 to TRBJ1-1; D uncertain. This CDR3 has 12 amino acids. The germline V gene has CDR1 SGHRS and CDR2 YFSETQ. Trimming cost V 5 bases and J 2 bases, with 7 bases left between them. The CDR3 sequence: CASRLGNTEAFF. Here the CDR3 DNA reads TGCGCCAGCAGGCTCGGTAACACTGAAGCTTTCTTT.

The rearrangement uses TRBV28 and TRBJ2-7; 11 nucleotides agree with TRBD2. This CDR3 has 18 amino acids. Germline V gene sequence: CDR1 MDHEN, CDR2 SYDVKM. J lost 0 bases, V lost 7 bases, and 14 bases had no gene match. CDR3 nucleotide sequence: TGTGCCAGCATCCCTGGGACTAGCGGAGCCTTAAGCTCCTACGAGCAGTACTTC. It encodes CASIPGTSGALSSYEQYF. The full variable domain, with the rest looked up from reference TRBV28 and TRBJ2-7, is DVKVTQSSRYLVKRTGEKVFLECVQDMDHENMFWYRQDPGLGLRLIYFSYDVKMKEKGDIPEGYSVSREKKERFSLILESASTNQTSMYLCASIPGTSGALSSYEQYFGPGTRLTVT.

In its sample, this clone was seen a few times. V is TRBV7-9 and J is TRBJ1-2; TRBD1 is a possible D gene (6 bases). This CDR3 is 14 amino acids long. Per the germline V gene, CDR1 is SEHNR and CDR2 is FQNEAQ (reference sequence). Trimming took 1 base from V and 0 from J, leaving 6 bases between them. The CDR3 region has the DNA TGTGCCAGCAGCTTAGGGACAGCTAACTATGGCTACACCTTC. Its protein is CASSLGTANYGYTF.

CDR3 in DNA: TGTGCCAGAAGCCCGACTGGGGCCGCGGAGACCCAGTACTTC. Its protein is CARSPTGAAETQYF. V usage is TRBV5-3 and J usage is TRBJ2-5; a weak D match, TRBD1 (5 bases). TRBV5-3 is identified as an open reading frame with a role that is uncertain. This CDR3 spans 14 amino acids. The germline V and J ends were trimmed by 4 bases and 5 bases, with 15 bases remaining between them.

This chain joins TRBV19 and TRBJ2-7; 12 bases align to TRBD2. With V trimmed by 5 bases and J by 5 bases, 1 base remained unmatched. Germline V lookup: CDR1 LNHDA, CDR2 SQIVND (reference sequence). The CDR3 has 13 residues. Here the CDR3 DNA reads TGTGCCAGTAGTCTAGCGGGAGGGAACGAGCAGTACTTC. Translating gives CASSLAGGNEQYF. The complete variable domain, with remaining parts taken from reference TRBV19 and TRBJ2-7, reads DGGITQSPKYLFRKEGQNVTLSCEQNLNHDAMYWYRQDPGQGLRLIYYSQIVNDFQKGDIAEGYSVSREKKESFPLTVTSAQKNPTAFYLCASSLAGGNEQYFGPGTRLTVT.

This clone was seen once. The rearrangement links TRBV6-5 to TRBJ1-1, with D perhaps TRBD1 (6 bases). The CDR3 consists of 15 residues. Germline V CDR1 and CDR2: MNHEY, SVGAGI. V shed 4 bases and J shed 4 bases, with 16 bases lying between them. The CDR3 DNA sequence: TGTGCCAGCAGTTGGTCCGGGACAAAGACCACTGAAGCTTTCTTT. This gives the protein CASSWSGTKTTEAFF.

The chain uses TRBV27 and TRBJ2-7; TRBD1 agrees at 7 bases. Trimming took 6 bases from V and 3 from J; bases not matched to a gene: 8. CDR1 and CDR2 from the germline V gene are MNHEY and SMNVEV (reference sequence). The CDR3 loop spans 14 amino acids. CDR3 in DNA: TGTGCCAGCAGCTTGGGTGGGACAGACTACGAGCAGTACGTC. Residues: CASSLGGTDYEQYV.

The chain employs TRBV4-2 and TRBJ2-2, with 8 bases that match TRBD1. The V gene's germline CDR1 is LGHNA and CDR2 YNFKEQ. The CDR3 length is 15 residues. V lost 0 bases to trimming and J lost 6 bases; unmatched junction nucleotides: 3. The CDR3 DNA reads as TGTGCCAGCAGCCAAGAAGAGACAGGGGCCGGGGAGCTGTTTTTT. Its translation: CASSQEETGAGELFF.

V gene TRBV7-2 combines with J gene TRBJ1-5; tentative D call: TRBD1 (5 bases). The germline V gene encodes CDR1 SGHTA and CDR2 FQGNSA. V lost 1 base and J lost 5, with 9 bases in between. The CDR3 consists of 14 residues. CDR3 in DNA: TGTGCCAGCAGCTTAGGGCGGGGGGATCAGCCCCAGCATTTT. It yields the protein CASSLGRGDQPQHF. The entire variable domain, with the rest obtained from reference TRBV7-2 and TRBJ1-5, is as follows: GAGVSQSPSNKVTEKGKDVELRCDPISGHTALYWYRQSLGQGLEFLIYFQGNSAPDKSGLPSDRFSAERTGGSVSTLTIQRTQQEDSAVYLCASSLGRGDQPQHFGDGTRLSIL.

The chain's CDR3 is CASSHPGIGETEAFF. The CDR3 DNA reads TGTGCCAGCAGCCATCCAGGGATTGGCGAAACTGAAGCTTTCTTT. The rearrangement uses TRBV7-9 and TRBJ1-1, with D perhaps TRBD1 (5 bases). This CDR3 region has 15 residues. Trimming removed 5 bases at V and 5 bases at J, with 18 bases between. Germline loops: CDR1 SEHNR, CDR2 FQNEAQ (reference sequence).

The J gene is TRBJ2-7, the V gene TRBV6-4, with a weak D call TRBD2 (6 bases). The CDR3 extends over 16 amino acids. CDR1 and CDR2 (germline): MRHNA, SNTAGT. V was pared by 5 bases and J by 2 bases, with 19 bases between. The CDR3 nucleotides are TGTGCCAGCAGTTCGGGGGTGGCAAAAAGAACCTACGAGCAGTACGTC. It is translated as CASSSGVAKRTYEQYV.

V and J are TRBV27 and TRBJ1-2; TRBD1 agrees at 9 bases. This CDR3 comprises 15 residues. Trimming at V came to 5 bases and at J to 4 bases, leaving 8 bases not matched to a gene. Germline V lookup: CDR1 MNHEY, CDR2 SMNVEV (reference sequence). DNA of the CDR3: TGTGCCAGCAGTCCGGGACAGGGTTTTTTCTATGGCTACACCTTC. Protein: CASSPGQGFFYGYTF.

The chain combines TRBV28 with TRBJ2-7; TRBD1 aligns across 8 bases. Germline V gene data show CDR1 as MDHEN and CDR2 as SYDVKM. After removal of 6 bases from V and 3 bases from J, the junction contained 13 bases not matched to a gene. This CDR3 is built from 16 residues. The CDR3 region has the DNA TGTGCCAGCAGAGGGACAGGTAGTCATTGGGGCTACGAGCAGTACTTC. Protein product: CASRGTGSHWGYEQYF.

This clone was observed a handful of times. CDR3 coding DNA: TGCGCCAGCAGCCCTACCATGACAGGGCGGGACACTGAAGCTTTCTTT. Its translation is CASSPTMTGRDTEAFF. The chain links TRBV5-1 to TRBJ1-1, with 7 nucleotides matching TRBD1. The germline CDR1 and CDR2 sequences are SGHRS and YFSETQ. CDR3 size: 16 residues. Germline trimming cut 4 bases from V and 3 bases from J; bases unmatched to any gene: 12.

The CDR3, as DNA: TGTGCCAGCATAGTCGGGACAGGGGGGTTTCAGCCCCAGCATTTT. Encoded protein: CASIVGTGGFQPQHF. This chain uses TRBV6-5 with TRBJ1-5, with TRBD1 identical over 11 bases. CDR3 length equals 15 residues. The V gene end was trimmed by 7 bases and the J gene end by 6 bases; junction bases not matched to a gene: 8. In germline, CDR1 is MNHEY, CDR2 SVGAGI.

Worth noting for this clone: Other nucleotide sequences from this sample produce the same CDR3. The chain joins TRBV5-1 to TRBJ1-1; D is unclear. The germline V gene has CDR1 SGHRS and CDR2 YFSETQ. The CDR3 has 16 residues. V gave up 4 bases and J gave up 0 bases, with 16 bases separating them. The CDR3 bases are TGCGCCAGCAGCCCTGGGCGGGGTGAGATGAACACTGAAGCTTTCTTT. Protein: CASSPGRGEMNTEAFF.

The V call is TRBV7-3, the J call TRBJ1-1, with 7 bases that match TRBD1. CDR3 length equals 14 residues. In germline, CDR1 is SGHTA, CDR2 FQGTGA. The V gene end was trimmed by 2 bases and the J gene end by 8 bases; junction bases not matched to a gene: 8. This CDR3 is CASSLGTVLSEAFF. In DNA form, the CDR3 reads TGTGCCAGCAGCTTAGGGACAGTCCTGTCCGAAGCTTTCTTT.

The V gene is TRBV28, the J gene TRBJ1-3; 7 positions agree with TRBD1. The CDR3 extends over 13 amino acids. With V trimmed by 6 bases and J by 4 bases, 3 bases remained unmatched. Germline loops: CDR1 MDHEN, CDR2 SYDVKM. Here the CDR3 DNA reads TGTGCCAGCAGGACAGGGAACGGAAACACCATATATTTT. Its protein is CASRTGNGNTIYF.

The CDR3 loop is CASYLVVGEAQGEEQYV. The CDR3 DNA follows: TGTGCCAGCTACCTGGTCGTAGGGGAGGCTCAAGGCGAGGAGCAGTACGTC. The chain recombines TRBV6-7 with TRBJ2-7; the D gene is possibly TRBD2 (6 bases). TRBV6-7 is given ORF status, its function remaining uncertain. The CDR3 covers 17 residues. V lost 8 bases and J 7 bases, leaving 30 bases between the germline ends.

V gene TRBV28 combines with J gene TRBJ2-5; maybe TRBD2 (5 bases). The CDR3 is 12 residues long. Germline V gene data show CDR1 as MDHEN and CDR2 as SYDVKM. Trimming left V 7 bases short and J 4 bases short, with 10 bases between. This chain's CDR3 is CASNRGLETQYF. For the CDR3, the DNA is TGTGCCAGCAATCGGGGATTAGAGACCCAGTACTTC. The full variable domain, with the rest looked up from reference TRBV28 and TRBJ2-5, is DVKVTQSSRYLVKRTGEKVFLECVQDMDHENMFWYRQDPGLGLRLIYFSYDVKMKEKGDIPEGYSVSREKKERFSLILESASTNQTSMYLCASNRGLETQYFGPGTRLLVL.

The CDR3 DNA is TGTGCCAGCAGTGAAGCTCCCTGGACAGGTTCAAACAATGAGCAGTTCTTC. Protein: CASSEAPWTGSNNEQFF. The chain combines TRBV6-1 with TRBJ2-1; TRBD1 aligns across 7 bases. Losses at the gene ends were 0 bases for V and 5 bases for J; bases not matched to a gene: 10. The germline CDR1 and CDR2 sequences are MNHNS and SASEGT. CDR3 length: 17 residues.

The chain uses TRBV7-9 and TRBJ1-2; the D gene is possibly TRBD1 (6 bases). Per the germline V gene, CDR1 is SEHNR and CDR2 is FQNEAQ (reference sequence). The germline V and J ends were trimmed by 5 bases and 4 bases, with 23 bases remaining between them. There are 17 residues in the CDR3. The CDR3 bases are TGTGCCAGCAGCGGTCTCAAAGGACAGACCGTATCCTATGGCTACACCTTC. This sequence encodes CASSGLKGQTVSYGYTF.

V usage is TRBV5-1 and J usage is TRBJ2-3; 8 positions agree with TRBD2. From germline, CDR1 is SGHRS and CDR2 YFSETQ. This CDR3 is 15 amino acids long. J lost 3 bases, V lost 1 base, and 4 bases had no gene match. This CDR3 is CASSLSGSSTDTQYF. Written as DNA, the CDR3 is TGCGCCAGCAGCTTGAGCGGGAGCAGTACAGATACGCAGTATTTT.

The chain carries TRBV5-6 and TRBJ2-7; 7 positions match TRBD1. Losses at the gene ends were 2 bases for V and 3 bases for J; bases not matched to a gene: 8. Germline CDR1 SGHDT, CDR2 YYEEEE. This CDR3 has 15 amino acids. CDR3 in DNA: TGTGCCAGCAGCTTCGAGGGGGCGTACATCTACGAGCAGTACGTC. Its protein is CASSFEGAYIYEQYV.

The genes are TRBV7-9 and TRBJ1-2; 9 bases match TRBD1. After removal of 5 bases from V and 5 bases from J, the junction contained 3 bases not matched to a gene. CDR1 is SEHNR, CDR2 FQNEAQ, per germline (reference sequence). The CDR3 totals 13 residues. CDR3 coding DNA: TGTGCCAGCAGCCACGGGACAGGGTATGGCTACACCTTC. Translating gives CASSHGTGYGYTF.